These 20 T cell receptor beta chains share one sample of origin, sequenced in a study of shared clonotypes between healthy human individuals. The method was immunoSEQ multiplex PCR; TCRdb's version includes in-frame clones alone and lacks a portion of them. Found here are around 510,000 clones, 90% to 97% of them singletons; the top ten hold 0.05% to 0.08%. Sequenced input: naive CD4+ T cells sorted from blood. The subset here: CD45RA+ positively selected. These receptors all come from a young woman in good health.

This chain links TRBV21-1 with TRBJ2-7; the tabulated D call, TRBD2, remains unverified against the DNA. TRBV21-1 corresponds to a pseudogene. The CDR3 loop spans 17 amino acids. The CDR3 spells CASSKDRGEGSSYEQYF. The CDR3 DNA follows: TGTGCCAGCAGCAAAGATCGTGGGGAAGGGAGCTCCTACGAGCAGTACTTC.

V and J are TRBV7-9 and TRBJ2-7, with D unclear. The length of the CDR3 is 12 residues. V was shortened by 3 bases and J by 1 base, with 4 bases between the two germline ends. Germline CDR1 and CDR2: SEHNR and FQNEAQ (reference sequence). CDR3 residues: CASSFSSYEQYF. CDR3 nucleotide sequence: TGTGCCAGCAGCTTTAGTTCCTACGAGCAGTACTTC.

The chain recombines TRBV28 with TRBJ1-2; TRBD1 agrees at 8 bases. CDR1 MDHEN and CDR2 SYDVKM come from the germline V gene. Trimming cost V 5 bases and J 6 bases; bases outside gene matches: 8. The CDR3 is 14 amino acids. The CDR3 nucleotides are TGTGCCAGCAGTCATGGGCAGGGGGCGAATGGCTACACCTTC. As protein: CASSHGQGANGYTF.

The CDR3 DNA follows: TGTGCGTCAAAGGAGGGAGTTTCCAATGAGCAGTTCTTC. Its translation: CASKEGVSNEQFF. The V and J genes are TRBV6-1 and TRBJ2-1; tentatively, D is TRBD2 (6 bases). In germline, CDR1 is MNHNS, CDR2 SASEGT. This CDR3 is 13 amino acids long.

The rearrangement joins TRBV6-4 to TRBJ2-2; TRBD1 is a possible D gene (5 bases). CDR3 length: 14 residues. Between the trimmed V and J ends, which lost 6 bases and 0 bases, there was a span of 8 bases. Per the germline V gene, CDR1 is MRHNA and CDR2 is SNTAGT. The CDR3 sequence: CASRKGPNTGELFF. CDR3 nucleotide sequence: TGTGCCAGCAGAAAGGGGCCGAACACCGGGGAGCTGTTTTTT.

The chain carries TRBV15 and TRBJ2-5, with 9 nucleotides matching TRBD1. V shed 0 bases and J 4 bases; nucleotides not matched to a gene: 6. Germline assignment: CDR1 LNHNV and CDR2 YYDKDF (reference sequence). This CDR3 has 16 amino acids. CDR3 in amino acids: CATSRDPGQGRETQYF. Written as DNA, the CDR3 is TGTGCCACCAGCAGAGACCCGGGACAGGGTCGAGAGACCCAGTACTTC.

The chain joins TRBV7-9 to TRBJ2-5; D ambiguous. The CDR3 has 16 residues. Germline CDR1 SEHNR, CDR2 FQNEAQ (reference sequence). The V end lost 3 bases, the J end lost 2 bases, and 16 bases lay between the germline ends. This CDR3 reads CASSFIGRRLQETQYF. CDR3 bases: TGTGCCAGCAGCTTTATTGGCAGGCGGTTACAAGAGACCCAGTACTTC. Using reference TRBV7-9 and TRBJ2-5 for the parts outside the CDR3, the full variable domain is DTGVSQNPRHKITKRGQNVTFRCDPISEHNRLYWYRQTLGQGPEFLTYFQNEAQLEKSRLLSDRFSAERPKGSFSTLEIQRTEQGDSAMYLCASSFIGRRLQETQYFGPGTRLLVL.

The rearrangement links TRBV30 to TRBJ2-2; 11 positions match TRBD2. This CDR3 is built from 15 residues. V gave up 3 bases and J gave up 6 bases; unmatched junction bases: 6. Germline CDR1 and CDR2: GTSNPN and SVGIG (reference sequence). The chain's CDR3 is CAWRALAGVSGELFF. CDR3 DNA: TGTGCCTGGAGAGCACTAGCGGGAGTGTCCGGGGAGCTGTTTTTT.

V usage is TRBV27 and J usage is TRBJ1-5; TRBD1 aligns across 10 bases. V was pared by 4 bases and J by 6 bases, with 9 bases of the junction left unmatched. CDR1 and CDR2 (germline): MNHEY, SMNVEV (reference sequence). This CDR3 contains 16 residues. The CDR3 DNA is TGTGCCAGCAGTTCCACTCGGGACAGGGGAATTCAGCCCCAGCATTTT. Translating gives CASSSTRDRGIQPQHF.

The chain has TRBV11-3 and TRBJ2-1; D could derive from TRBD1 or TRBD2 (6 bases each). With 4 bases removed from V and 10 bases from J, the gap between germline ends came to 14 bases. The CDR3 contains 13 residues. Germline CDR1 reads SGHNT; CDR2 reads YENEEA. Here the CDR3 reads CASSSQGLAEQFF. The CDR3 DNA is TGTGCCAGCAGCTCCCAGGGGCTAGCGGAGCAGTTCTTC.

This chain links TRBV5-6 with TRBJ2-7, with no clear D. CDR3 length: 14 amino acids. Trimming stripped 0 bases from V and 4 bases from J, with 11 bases between. Germline V gene lookup returns CDR1 SGHDT and CDR2 YYEEEE. CDR3: CASSLVGGGYEQYF. The CDR3 DNA reads as TGTGCCAGCAGCTTGGTTGGTGGCGGTTACGAGCAGTACTTC.

V usage is TRBV29-1 and J usage is TRBJ2-2; TRBD2 is a possible D gene (5 bases). Trimming took 7 bases from V and 4 from J, leaving 13 bases between them. CDR3 length: 13 amino acids. Looked up from germline, CDR1 is SQVTM and CDR2 is ANQGSEA. The CDR3 DNA reads TGCAGCGCCACTAGATCATCCACCGGGGAGCTGTTTTTT. Protein product: CSATRSSTGELFF.

The chain is built from TRBV9 and TRBJ1-1; TRBD1 matches 11 bases. CDR3 size: 16 residues. V trimming: 4 bases; J trimming: 11 bases; junction bases outside the gene matches: 16. CDR1 is SGDLS, CDR2 YYNGEE, per germline. The CDR3 DNA follows: TGTGCCAGCAGCCCATCACGGGACAGGGGGATCGGTGCGGCTTTCTTT. Amino acids: CASSPSRDRGIGAAFF.

This clone was detected once. The CDR3 DNA reads as TGTGCCAGCAGGGGTAAGGGAACTCACTATGGCTACACCTTC. Amino acids: CASRGKGTHYGYTF. J is TRBJ1-2 and V is TRBV28; D is unclear. CDR3 length equals 14 residues. CDR1 MDHEN and CDR2 SYDVKM come from the germline V gene. V lost 6 bases to trimming and J lost 3 bases, with 14 bases between them.

This clone showed up just once. CDR3 in DNA: TGTGCCAGCAGCGTGGGACAGGCCAGTGGGGAGCTGTTTTTT. Protein product: CASSVGQASGELFF. The genes are TRBV5-8 and TRBJ2-2, with 8 bases aligning to TRBD1. Looked up from germline, CDR1 is SGHTS and CDR2 is YDEGEE. The V segment lost 4 bases and the J segment 8 bases; nucleotides outside the gene matches: 7. The CDR3 spans 14 residues.

The chain employs TRBV4-1 and TRBJ1-5; D is possibly TRBD1 (6 bases). V lost 0 bases to trimming and J lost 1 base, with 10 bases between them. Per the germline V gene, CDR1 is MGHRA and CDR2 is YSYEKL. This CDR3 comprises 16 residues. CDR3 sequence reads: CASSQEGAGSNQPQHF. CDR3 sequence (DNA): TGCGCCAGCAGCCAAGAGGGGGCTGGAAGCAATCAGCCCCAGCATTTT.

V is TRBV7-9 and J is TRBJ2-6; D is possibly TRBD1 (5 bases). CDR1 SEHNR and CDR2 FQNEAQ come from the germline V gene (reference sequence). V lost 2 bases and J 0 bases, leaving 14 bases between the germline ends. The CDR3 is 18 amino acids. The CDR3 DNA follows: TGTGCCAGCAGCTTAAGGAGACAGTCTAGCTCTGGGGCCAACGTCCTGACTTTC. Protein product: CASSLRRQSSSGANVLTF.

This clone was detected only once. This chain connects TRBV5-4 to TRBJ1-2, with 8 bases identical to TRBD1. This CDR3 region has 18 residues. The ends lost 0 bases at V and 1 base at J; junction bases unmatched: 11. Germline-derived CDR1 and CDR2 are SGHNT and YYREEE (reference sequence). The CDR3 DNA follows: TGTGCCAGCAGCTTGGCCATTAGGGACAGGCTCGGTAACTATGGCTACACCTTC. It yields the protein CASSLAIRDRLGNYGYTF.

A remark on this clone: At one end the junction does not follow the germline gene, possibly because of a read error. The CDR3 region has the DNA TGTGCCAGCGGGGAGGGACTAGTGACAATCTTC. Translating gives CASGEGLVTIF. The J gene is TRBJ2-1, the V gene TRBV27; 8 bases are a match to TRBD2. Germline CDR1 is MNHEY and CDR2 is SMNVEV (reference sequence). The length of the CDR3 is 11 residues.

The chain carries TRBV4-2 and TRBJ2-2, with D tentatively TRBD2 (5 bases). CDR1 and CDR2 from the germline V gene are LGHNA and YNFKEQ. The CDR3 extends over 14 amino acids. V shed 8 bases and J shed 2 bases, with 12 bases lying between them. This CDR3 reads CASRQAGNTGELFF. The CDR3 nucleotides read TGTGCCAGCCGTCAGGCGGGTAACACCGGGGAGCTGTTTTTT.